This T cell receptor (beta chain) was identified during a study of blood T cell repertoires in COVID-19. Across the whole study: From the United States, Italy and Spain came samples of acute and convalescent COVID-19.

In this sample, this clone turned up once. Germline V gene data show CDR1 as MNHEY and CDR2 as SVGAGI. This CDR3 is 13 amino acids long. V gave up 8 bases and J gave up 6 bases, with 14 bases separating them. Clones were sequenced by immunoSEQ multiplex PCR, and TCRdb holds only the in-frame ones, with some missing. The sample includes some 80,000 clones, 80% to 90% of them seen just once. The material sequenced was peripheral blood. V is TRBV6-5 and J is TRBJ1-5, with unresolved D. This TCR was sampled from a man in his 60s with COVID-19, enrolled during active disease. The chain's CDR3 is CASYAVQGQPQHF. The CDR3 DNA reads as TGTGCCAGCTATGCGGTTCAAGGTCAGCCCCAGCATTTT.